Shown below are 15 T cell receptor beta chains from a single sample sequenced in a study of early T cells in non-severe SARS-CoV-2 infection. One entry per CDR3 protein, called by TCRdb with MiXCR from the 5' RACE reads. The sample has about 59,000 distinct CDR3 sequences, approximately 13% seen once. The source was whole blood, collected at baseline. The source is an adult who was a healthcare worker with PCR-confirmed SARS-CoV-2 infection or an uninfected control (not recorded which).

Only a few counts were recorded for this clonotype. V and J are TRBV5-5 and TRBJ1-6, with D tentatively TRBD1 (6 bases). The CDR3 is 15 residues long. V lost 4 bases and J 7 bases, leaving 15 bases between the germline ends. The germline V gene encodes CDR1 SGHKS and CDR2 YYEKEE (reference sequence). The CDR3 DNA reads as TGTGCCAGCAGCCGGGACAAGGGATCAAATTCACCCCTCCACTTT. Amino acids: CASSRDKGSNSPLHF.

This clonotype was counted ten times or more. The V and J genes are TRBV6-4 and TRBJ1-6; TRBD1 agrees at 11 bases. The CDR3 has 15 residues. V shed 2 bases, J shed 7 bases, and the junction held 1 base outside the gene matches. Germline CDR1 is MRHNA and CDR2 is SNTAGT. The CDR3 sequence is CASSDRDRGNSPLHF. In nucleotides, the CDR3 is TGTGCCAGCAGTGACCGGGACAGGGGGAATTCACCCCTCCACTTT.

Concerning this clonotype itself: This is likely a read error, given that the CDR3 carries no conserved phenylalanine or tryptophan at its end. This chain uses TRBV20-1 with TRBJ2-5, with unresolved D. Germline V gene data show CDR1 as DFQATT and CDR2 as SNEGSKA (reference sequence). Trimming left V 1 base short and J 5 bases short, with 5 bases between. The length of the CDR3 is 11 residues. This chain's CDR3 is CSARVGETQYI. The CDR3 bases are TGCAGTGCTAGAGTTGGGGAGACCCAGTACATC.

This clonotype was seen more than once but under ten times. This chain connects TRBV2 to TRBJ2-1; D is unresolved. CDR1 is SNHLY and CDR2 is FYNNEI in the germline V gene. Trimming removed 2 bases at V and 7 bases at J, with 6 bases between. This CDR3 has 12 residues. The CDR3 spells CASSEKRNEQFF. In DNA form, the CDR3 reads TGTGCCAGCAGTGAAAAGCGTAATGAGCAGTTCTTC.

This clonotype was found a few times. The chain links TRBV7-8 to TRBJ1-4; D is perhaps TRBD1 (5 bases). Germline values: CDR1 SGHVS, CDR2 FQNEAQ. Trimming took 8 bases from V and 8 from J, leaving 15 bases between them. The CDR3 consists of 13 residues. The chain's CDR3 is CASLPPGGEKLFF. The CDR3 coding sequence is TGTGCCAGCCTACCCCCCGGGGGAGAAAAACTGTTTTTT. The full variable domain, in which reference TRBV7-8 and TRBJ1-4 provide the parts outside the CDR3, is GAGVSQSPRYKVAKRGQDVALRCDPISGHVSLFWYQQALGQGPEFLTYFQNEAQLDKSGLPSDRFFAERPEGSVSTLKIQRTQQEDSAVYLCASLPPGGEKLFFGSGTQLSVL.

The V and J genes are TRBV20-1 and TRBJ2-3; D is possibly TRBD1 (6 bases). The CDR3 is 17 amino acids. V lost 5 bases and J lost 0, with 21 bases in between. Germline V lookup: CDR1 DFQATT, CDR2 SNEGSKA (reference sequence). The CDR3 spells CSAGGRGPSGSTDTQYF. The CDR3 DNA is TGCAGTGCTGGGGGCCGAGGGCCCTCCGGGAGCACAGATACGCAGTATTTT.

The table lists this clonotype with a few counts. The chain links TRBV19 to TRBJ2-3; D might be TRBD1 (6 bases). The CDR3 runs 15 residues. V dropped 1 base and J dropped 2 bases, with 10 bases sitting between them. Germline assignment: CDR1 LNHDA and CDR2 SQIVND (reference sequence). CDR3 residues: CASSIAAGDTDTQYF. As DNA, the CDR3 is TGTGCCAGTAGTATAGCGGCAGGGGACACAGATACGCAGTATTTT.

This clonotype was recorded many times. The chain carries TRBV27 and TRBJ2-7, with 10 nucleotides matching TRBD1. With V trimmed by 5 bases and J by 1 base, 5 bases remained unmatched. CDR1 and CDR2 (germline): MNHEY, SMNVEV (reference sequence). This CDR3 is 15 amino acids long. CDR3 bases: TGTGCCAGCAGTCCTCGGACAGGGGGATCCTACGAGCAGTACTTC. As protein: CASSPRTGGSYEQYF.

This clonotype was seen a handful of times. The CDR3 sequence: CSPRDSSSYNEQFF. The DNA for the CDR3 is TGCAGCCCCCGGGACAGTAGCTCCTACAATGAGCAGTTCTTC. The J gene is TRBJ2-1, the V gene TRBV29-1, with 7 bases lining up with TRBD1. This CDR3 contains 14 residues. V lost 8 bases to trimming and J lost 0 bases; unmatched junction nucleotides: 7. Germline V gene lookup returns CDR1 SQVTM and CDR2 ANQGSEA.

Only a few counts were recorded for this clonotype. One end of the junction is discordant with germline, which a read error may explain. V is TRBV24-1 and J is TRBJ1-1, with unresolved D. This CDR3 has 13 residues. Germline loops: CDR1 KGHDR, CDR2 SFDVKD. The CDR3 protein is CATREAINTEAFF. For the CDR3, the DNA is TGTGCCACCCGTGAGGCAATAAACACTGAAGCTTTCTTT.

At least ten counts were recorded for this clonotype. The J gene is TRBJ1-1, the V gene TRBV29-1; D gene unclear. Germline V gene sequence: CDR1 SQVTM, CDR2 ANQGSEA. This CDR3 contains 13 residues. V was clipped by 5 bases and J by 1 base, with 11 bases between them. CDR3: CSVSFRRNTEAFF. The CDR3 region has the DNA TGCAGCGTTAGCTTCAGGCGGAACACTGAAGCTTTCTTT. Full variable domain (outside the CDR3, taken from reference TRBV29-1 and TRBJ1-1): SAVISQKPSRDICQRGTSLTIQCQVDSQVTMMFWYRQQPGQSLTLIATANQGSEATYESGFVIDKFPISRPNLTFSTLTVSNMSPEDSSIYLCSVSFRRNTEAFFGQGTRLTVV.

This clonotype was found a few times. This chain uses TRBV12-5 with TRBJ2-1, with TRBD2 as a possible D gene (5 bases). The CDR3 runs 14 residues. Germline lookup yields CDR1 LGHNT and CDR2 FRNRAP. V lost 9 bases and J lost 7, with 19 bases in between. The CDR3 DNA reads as TGTGCTAGCCTACCGGACTTATATGCAAATGAGCAGTTCTTC. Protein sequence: CASLPDLYANEQFF. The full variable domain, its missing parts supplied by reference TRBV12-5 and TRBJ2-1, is DARVTQTPRHKVTEMGQEVTMRCQPILGHNTVFWYRQTMMQGLELLAYFRNRAPLDDSGMPKDRFSAEMPDATLATLKIQPSEPRDSAVYFCASLPDLYANEQFFGPGTRLTVL.

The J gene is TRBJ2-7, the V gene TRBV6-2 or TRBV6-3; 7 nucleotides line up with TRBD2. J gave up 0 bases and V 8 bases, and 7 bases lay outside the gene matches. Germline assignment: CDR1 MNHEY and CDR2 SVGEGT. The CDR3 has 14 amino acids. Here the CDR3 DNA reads TGTGCCAGCGGCGAACCGGGGGGCTCCTACGAGCAGTACTTC. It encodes CASGEPGGSYEQYF.

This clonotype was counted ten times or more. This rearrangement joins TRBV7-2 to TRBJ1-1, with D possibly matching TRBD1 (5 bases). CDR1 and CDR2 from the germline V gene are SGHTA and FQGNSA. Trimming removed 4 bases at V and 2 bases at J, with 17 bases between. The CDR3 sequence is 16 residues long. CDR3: CASSSQPPGHNTEAFF. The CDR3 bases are TGTGCCAGCAGCTCCCAGCCGCCAGGGCATAACACTGAAGCTTTCTTT.

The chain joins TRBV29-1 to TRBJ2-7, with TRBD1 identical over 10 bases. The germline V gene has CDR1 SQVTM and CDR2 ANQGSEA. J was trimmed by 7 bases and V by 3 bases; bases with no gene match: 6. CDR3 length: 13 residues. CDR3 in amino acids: CSVEAGTGVEQYF. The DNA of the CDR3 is TGCAGCGTTGAGGCCGGGACAGGGGTTGAGCAGTACTTC.